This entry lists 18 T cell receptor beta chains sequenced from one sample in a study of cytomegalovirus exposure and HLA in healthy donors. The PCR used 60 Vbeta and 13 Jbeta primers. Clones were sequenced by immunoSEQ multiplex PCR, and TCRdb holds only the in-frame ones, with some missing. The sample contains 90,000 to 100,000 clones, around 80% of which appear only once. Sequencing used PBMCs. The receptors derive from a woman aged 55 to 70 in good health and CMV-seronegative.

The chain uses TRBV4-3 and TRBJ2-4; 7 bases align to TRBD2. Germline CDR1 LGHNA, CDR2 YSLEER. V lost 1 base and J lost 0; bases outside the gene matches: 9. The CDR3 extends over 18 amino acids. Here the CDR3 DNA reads TGCGCCAGCAGCCAAGCGGGGGGAGAGCTCCTAGCCAAAAACATTCAGTACTTC. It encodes CASSQAGGELLAKNIQYF.

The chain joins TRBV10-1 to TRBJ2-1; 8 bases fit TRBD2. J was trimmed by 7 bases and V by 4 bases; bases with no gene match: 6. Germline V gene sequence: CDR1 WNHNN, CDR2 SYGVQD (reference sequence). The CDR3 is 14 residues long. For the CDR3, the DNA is TGCGCCAGCAGTGTCGGGGGGGGCCGAAATGAGCAGTTCTTC. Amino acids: CASSVGGGRNEQFF.

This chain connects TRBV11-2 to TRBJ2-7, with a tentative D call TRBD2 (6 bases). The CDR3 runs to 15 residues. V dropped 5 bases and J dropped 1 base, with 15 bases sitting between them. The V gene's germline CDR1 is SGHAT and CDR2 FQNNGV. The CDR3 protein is CASSPATGVSYEQYF. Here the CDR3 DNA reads TGTGCCAGCAGCCCGGCGACGGGGGTTTCCTACGAGCAGTACTTC.

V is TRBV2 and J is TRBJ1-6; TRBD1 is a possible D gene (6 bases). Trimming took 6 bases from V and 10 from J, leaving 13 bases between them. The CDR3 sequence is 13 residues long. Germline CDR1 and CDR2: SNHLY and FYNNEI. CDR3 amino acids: CASRSRGMSPLHF. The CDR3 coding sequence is TGTGCCAGCAGATCCAGGGGAATGTCACCCCTCCACTTT.

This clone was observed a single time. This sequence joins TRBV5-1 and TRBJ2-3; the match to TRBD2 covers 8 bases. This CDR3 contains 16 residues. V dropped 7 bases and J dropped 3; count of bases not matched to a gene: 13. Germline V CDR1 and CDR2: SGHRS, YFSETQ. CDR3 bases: TGCGCCAGCGAACCTTTTCGGGGGGGCCCAACAGATACGCAGTATTTT. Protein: CASEPFRGGPTDTQYF.

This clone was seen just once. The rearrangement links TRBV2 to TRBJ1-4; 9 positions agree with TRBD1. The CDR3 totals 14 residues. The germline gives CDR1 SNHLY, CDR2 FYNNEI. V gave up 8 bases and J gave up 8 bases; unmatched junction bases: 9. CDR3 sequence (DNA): TGTGCCAGCCTCCAGGGACAGGGTTACGAAAAACTGTTTTTT. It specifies CASLQGQGYEKLFF.

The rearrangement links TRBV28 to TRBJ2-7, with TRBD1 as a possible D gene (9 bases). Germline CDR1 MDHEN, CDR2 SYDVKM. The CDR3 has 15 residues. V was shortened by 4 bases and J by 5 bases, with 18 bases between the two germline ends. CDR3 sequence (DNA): TGTGCCAGCAGTTACAGGGGGCGGGGGGTGCACGAGCAGTACTTC. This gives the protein CASSYRGRGVHEQYF.

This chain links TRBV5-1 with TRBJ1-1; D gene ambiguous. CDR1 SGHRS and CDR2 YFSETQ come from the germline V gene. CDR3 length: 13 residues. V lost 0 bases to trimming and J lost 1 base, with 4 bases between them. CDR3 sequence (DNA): TGCGCCAGCAGCTTGGTTAGGAACACTGAAGCTTTCTTT. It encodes CASSLVRNTEAFF.

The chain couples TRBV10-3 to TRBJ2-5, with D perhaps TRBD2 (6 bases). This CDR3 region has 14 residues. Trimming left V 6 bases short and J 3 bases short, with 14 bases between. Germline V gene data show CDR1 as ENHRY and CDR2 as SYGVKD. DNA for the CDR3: TGTGCCATCAGCCGGCCGGGCGGGGAAGAGACCCAGTACTTC. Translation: CAISRPGGEETQYF.

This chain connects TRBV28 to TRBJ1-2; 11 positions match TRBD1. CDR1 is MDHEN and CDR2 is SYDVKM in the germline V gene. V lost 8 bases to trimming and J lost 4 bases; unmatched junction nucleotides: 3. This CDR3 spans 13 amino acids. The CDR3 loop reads CASGDRGFYGYTF. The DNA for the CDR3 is TGTGCCAGCGGGGACAGGGGGTTCTATGGCTACACCTTC.

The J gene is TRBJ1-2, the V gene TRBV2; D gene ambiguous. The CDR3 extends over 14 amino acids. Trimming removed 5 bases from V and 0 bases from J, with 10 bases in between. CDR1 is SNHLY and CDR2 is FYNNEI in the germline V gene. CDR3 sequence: CASSQDSSNYGYTF. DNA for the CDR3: TGTGCCAGCAGTCAGGACTCTTCTAACTATGGCTACACCTTC.

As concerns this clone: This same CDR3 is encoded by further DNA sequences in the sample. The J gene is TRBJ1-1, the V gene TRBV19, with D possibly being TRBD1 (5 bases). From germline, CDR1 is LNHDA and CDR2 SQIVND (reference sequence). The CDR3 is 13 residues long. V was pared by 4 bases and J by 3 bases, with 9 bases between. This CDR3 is CASSTTGDTEAFF. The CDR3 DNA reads TGTGCCAGTAGTACCACGGGGGACACTGAAGCTTTCTTT.

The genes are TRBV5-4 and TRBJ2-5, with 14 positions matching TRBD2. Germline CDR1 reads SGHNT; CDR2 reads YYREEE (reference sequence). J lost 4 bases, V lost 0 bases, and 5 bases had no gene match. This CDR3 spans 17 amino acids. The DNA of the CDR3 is TGTGCCAGCAGCTTGGGACTAGCGGGAGGGTTTGGAGAGACCCAGTACTTC. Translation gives CASSLGLAGGFGETQYF. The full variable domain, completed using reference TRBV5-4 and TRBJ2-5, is ETGVTQSPTHLIKTRGQQVTLRCSSQSGHNTVSWYQQALGQGPQFIFQYYREEENGRGNFPPRFSGLQFPNYSSELNVNALELDDSALYLCASSLGLAGGFGETQYFGPGTRLLVL.

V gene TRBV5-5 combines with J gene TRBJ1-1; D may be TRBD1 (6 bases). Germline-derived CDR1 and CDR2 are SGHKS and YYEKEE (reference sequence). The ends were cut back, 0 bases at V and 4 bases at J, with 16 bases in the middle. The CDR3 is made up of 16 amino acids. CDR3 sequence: CASSLAGGAGITEAFF. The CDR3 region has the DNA TGTGCCAGCAGCTTGGCCGGGGGGGCTGGTATCACTGAAGCTTTCTTT.

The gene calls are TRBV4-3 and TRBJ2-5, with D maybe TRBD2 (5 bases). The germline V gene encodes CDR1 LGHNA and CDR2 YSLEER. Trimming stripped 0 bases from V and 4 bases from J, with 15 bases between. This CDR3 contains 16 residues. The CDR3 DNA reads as TGCGCCAGCAGCCAAGATAGGGTGTCGGCGGGAGAGACCCAGTACTTC. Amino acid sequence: CASSQDRVSAGETQYF.

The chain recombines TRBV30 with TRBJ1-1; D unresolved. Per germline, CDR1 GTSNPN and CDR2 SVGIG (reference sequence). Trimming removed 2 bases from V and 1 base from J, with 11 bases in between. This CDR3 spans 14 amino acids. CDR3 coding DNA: TGTGCCTGGAGTCTTACGAGGCGGAACACTGAAGCTTTCTTT. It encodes CAWSLTRRNTEAFF.

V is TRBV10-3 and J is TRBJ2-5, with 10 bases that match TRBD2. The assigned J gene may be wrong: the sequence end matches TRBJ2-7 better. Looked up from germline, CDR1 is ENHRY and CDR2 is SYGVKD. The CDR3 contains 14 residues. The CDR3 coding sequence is TGTGCCATCAGCGCACTAGCGGGATCCTACGAGCAGTACTTC. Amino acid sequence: CAISALAGSYEQYF.

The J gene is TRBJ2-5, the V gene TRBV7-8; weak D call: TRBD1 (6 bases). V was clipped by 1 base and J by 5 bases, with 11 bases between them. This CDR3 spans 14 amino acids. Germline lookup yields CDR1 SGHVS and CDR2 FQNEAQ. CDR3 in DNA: TGTGCCAGCAGCTTAGAGAGGGGGAAGGAGACCCAGTACTTC. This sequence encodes CASSLERGKETQYF.